These T cell receptor beta chains were read from a single sample in a study of blood T cell repertoires in COVID-19. The method was immunoSEQ multiplex PCR; TCRdb's version includes in-frame clones alone and lacks a portion of them. Found here are a few hundred thousand clones, just over 85% of them singletons; the top ten hold about 1.3%. Sequencing was carried out using peripheral blood. These receptors all stem from an elderly man with acute or convalescent COVID-19. Both conserved end residues are part of each CDR3. A D gene is named only where the DNA matches it firmly. The size entry is marked missing in some rows and otherwise reads once, few, many or a size class.

CDR3aa	CDR3nt	j_gene	d_gene	abundance	v_gene
CASTGSFQRGYTF	TGTGCCAGCACCGGGAGCTTCCAGCGAGGCTACACCTTC	TRBJ1-2	NA	once	TRBV6-5
CASSSNPRQGYGYTF	TGTGCCAGCAGCTCCAACCCAAGGCAGGGGTATGGCTACACCTTC	TRBJ1-2	NA	NA	TRBV7-9
CASSLSSTSVRGGEQYF	TGTGCCAGCAGTTTATCCTCGACTAGCGTTCGGGGGGGTGAGCAGTACTTC	TRBJ2-7	TRBD2	NA	TRBV27
CASSLGGPRSDQPQHF	TGTGCCAGCAGCTTGGGAGGCCCGCGTTCCGATCAGCCCCAGCATTTT	TRBJ1-5	NA	NA	TRBV5-6
CASSLAQGTNEKLFF	TGCGCCAGCAGCTTGGCGCAGGGAACTAATGAAAAACTGTTTTTT	TRBJ1-4	NA	NA	TRBV5-1
CASSSTGGYGYTF	TGTGCCAGCAGTTCGACAGGGGGCTATGGCTACACCTTC	TRBJ1-2	TRBD1	NA	TRBV28
CASRSDLSGNTIYF	TGTGCCAGCAGGTCAGATCTCTCTGGAAACACCATATATTTT	TRBJ1-3	NA	NA	TRBV2
CASNHPTGLEAFF	TGTGCCAGCAATCACCCGACAGGGCTTGAAGCTTTCTTT	TRBJ1-1	TRBD1	few	TRBV28
CASSPGTVNTGELFF	TGTGCCAGCAGCCCCGGGACAGTGAACACCGGGGAGCTGTTTTTT	TRBJ2-2	TRBD1	NA	TRBV7-9
CASSLDSSRYNEQFF	TGTGCCAGCAGCCTAGACTCGTCCCGCTACAATGAGCAGTTCTTC	TRBJ2-1	NA	NA	TRBV9
CASSLVESYEQYF	TGCGCCAGCAGCTTGGTCGAGAGCTACGAGCAGTACTTC	TRBJ2-7	NA	NA	TRBV5-1
CASSLLAAATNEKLFF	TGCGCCAGCAGCTTGTTGGCGGCTGCAACTAATGAAAAACTGTTTTTT	TRBJ1-4	NA	once	TRBV5-1
CAIRDLGTGPAEQYF	TGTGCCATCAGGGACCTCGGGACAGGGCCCGCCGAGCAGTACTTC	TRBJ2-7	TRBD1	once	TRBV10-3
CSVEDGGTDTQYF	TGCAGCGTTGAGGACGGGGGCACAGATACGCAGTATTTT	TRBJ2-3	NA	NA	TRBV29-1
CSVTGRRGPYNEQFF	TGCAGCGTTACGGGGAGAAGGGGGCCATACAATGAGCAGTTCTTC	TRBJ2-1	TRBD1	NA	TRBV29-1
CASSLGSGGALRETQYF	TGCGCCAGCAGCTTGGGAAGCGGGGGGGCATTGAGAGAGACCCAGTACTTC	TRBJ2-5	TRBD2	few	TRBV5-1
CASSDSGGEKLFF	TGTGCCAGTAGTGACTCTGGTGGGGAAAAACTGTTTTTT	TRBJ1-4	NA	NA	TRBV19
CASSLGVGREGEQYF	TGCGCCAGCAGCTTGGGAGTCGGGAGGGAAGGCGAGCAGTACTTC	TRBJ2-7	TRBD2	NA	TRBV5-1
CASSTSTGLAGETQYF	TGTGCCAGCAGCACCAGTACGGGCCTTGCGGGGGAGACCCAGTACTTC	TRBJ2-5	NA	NA	TRBV9
CASSLGPLTGQPQHF	TGTGCCAGCAGCTTAGGGCCCCTTACAGGGCAGCCCCAGCATTTT	TRBJ1-5	NA	NA	TRBV7-2
CASRTLRGEETQYF	TGTGCCAGCAGAACCCTTCGGGGGGAAGAGACCCAGTACTTC	TRBJ2-5	TRBD2	once	TRBV27
CATSDATGEGLGNQPQHF	TGTGCCACCAGTGACGCGACAGGGGAGGGCCTCGGAAATCAGCCCCAGCATTTT	TRBJ1-5	TRBD1	NA	TRBV24-1
CAISGSGGNTEAFF	TGTGCCATCAGTGGTTCGGGAGGGAACACTGAAGCTTTCTTT	TRBJ1-1	NA	NA	TRBV10-3
CAWGPQAPIPYGYTF	TGTGCCTGGGGACCACAGGCTCCAATACCCTATGGCTACACCTTC	TRBJ1-2	NA	NA	TRBV30
CASSLRLAEAGELFF	TGTGCCAGCAGCTTACGGCTAGCGGAGGCCGGGGAGCTGTTTTTT	TRBJ2-2	TRBD2	NA	TRBV7-3
CASSEAPRGANQPQHF	TGTGCCAGCAGTGAAGCCCCGCGGGGGGCGAACCAGCCCCAGCATTTT	TRBJ1-5	NA	once	TRBV6-1
CASSPSEGARGNIQYF	TGTGCCAGCTCACCATCGGAGGGGGCCCGGGGAAACATTCAGTACTTC	TRBJ2-4	NA	NA	TRBV18
CASSETTGQVTNTGELFF	TGTGCCAGCAGTGAAACCACCGGACAGGTAACGAACACCGGGGAGCTGTTTTTT	TRBJ2-2	TRBD1	NA	TRBV25-1
CASSIQGDNQPQHF	TGTGCCAGTAGTATTCAAGGAGACAATCAGCCCCAGCATTTT	TRBJ1-5	NA	NA	TRBV19
CASSFQGTYEQYF	TGTGCCAGCAGCTTCCAGGGGACCTACGAGCAGTACTTC	TRBJ2-7	NA	NA	TRBV7-2
CASSRQGPNYGYTF	TGTGCCAGCAGTAGACAGGGACCTAACTATGGCTACACCTTC	TRBJ1-2	TRBD1	NA	TRBV25-1
CASSQRAGRYEQYF	TGTGCCAGCAGCCAGAGAGCAGGGAGGTACGAGCAGTACTTC	TRBJ2-7	NA	NA	TRBV3-1/TRBV3-2
CASSHAKSGINSNQPQHF	TGTGCCAGCAGCCATGCGAAATCCGGGATCAATAGCAATCAGCCCCAGCATTTT	TRBJ1-5	NA	NA	TRBV4-2
CASSPREGVYGYTF	TGTGCCAGCAGTCCCAGAGAGGGAGTATATGGCTACACCTTC	TRBJ1-2	NA	NA	TRBV27
CASSPLAADTQYF	TGTGCCAGCTCACCACTGGCCGCAGATACGCAGTATTTT	TRBJ2-3	NA	NA	TRBV18
CATSETALVDGLANYGYTF	TGTGCCACCAGTGAAACAGCCCTCGTCGACGGATTAGCTAACTATGGCTACACCTTC	TRBJ1-2	NA	NA	TRBV24-1
CASSLLTGVNYGYTF	TGTGCCAGTAGTTTGCTAACAGGCGTTAACTATGGCTACACCTTC	TRBJ1-2	NA	NA	TRBV19
CASSLEVEHGYTF	TGTGCCAGCAGCTTGGAAGTGGAGCATGGCTACACCTTC	TRBJ1-2	NA	once	TRBV5-4
CASSMGQGVYEQYF	TGTGCCAGCAGCATGGGACAGGGGGTCTACGAGCAGTACTTC	TRBJ2-7	TRBD1	NA	TRBV7-6
CASSQDQGARRAFF	TGTGCCAGCAGCCAAGATCAGGGGGCGCGGCGCGCTTTCTTT	TRBJ1-1	TRBD1	NA	TRBV4-2
CASSSTGGYYEQYF	TGTGCCAGCAGTTCTACAGGGGGCTACTACGAGCAGTACTTC	TRBJ2-7	TRBD1	NA	TRBV6-5
CASSVQGTSGYEQYF	TGTGCCAGTAGTGTACAGGGAACCAGTGGCTACGAGCAGTACTTC	TRBJ2-7	NA	NA	TRBV19
CASSLPLTGGNQPQHF	TGTGCCAGCAGTTTACCCTTGACAGGGGGCAATCAGCCCCAGCATTTT	TRBJ1-5	TRBD1	few	TRBV28
CASSIAGPNEQFF	TGTGCCAGTAGTATAGCTGGGCCCAATGAGCAGTTCTTC	TRBJ2-1	NA	NA	TRBV19
CASSLRGEGEKLFF	TGTGCCAGCAGCTTAAGAGGGGAGGGTGAAAAACTGTTTTTT	TRBJ1-4	NA	NA	TRBV7-9
CASSYERGAMETQYF	TGTGCCAGCAGCTACGAGCGGGGGGCTATGGAGACCCAGTACTTC	TRBJ2-5	TRBD2	once	TRBV5-4
CASSVGTGPQYF	TGTGCCAGCAGCGTAGGGACAGGGCCTCAGTACTTC	TRBJ2-4	TRBD1	NA	TRBV9
CASSAVPGTGELFF	TGTGCCAGCAGCGCAGTTCCGGGTACCGGGGAGCTGTTTTTT	TRBJ2-2	NA	NA	TRBV9
CASSFKGQAEAFF	TGTGCCAGCAGCTTTAAAGGACAGGCTGAAGCTTTCTTT	TRBJ1-1	TRBD1	NA	TRBV7-3
CASSPYGTGTSGANVLTF	TGTGCCAGCTCACCATACGGGACAGGGACCTCTGGGGCCAACGTCCTGACTTTC	TRBJ2-6	TRBD1	NA	TRBV18
CASSPMRTAYEQYF	TGTGCCAGCAGTCCTATGCGGACAGCCTACGAGCAGTACTTC	TRBJ2-7	NA	NA	TRBV11-2
CASSHSRGALAGTNTGELFF	TGTGCCAGCAGCCATAGTCGGGGGGCTTTAGCGGGGACGAACACCGGGGAGCTGTTTTTT	TRBJ2-2	TRBD2	NA	TRBV4-2
CASSSHRDRFYGYTF	TGTGCCAGCAGTTCCCACCGGGACAGGTTTTATGGCTACACCTTC	TRBJ1-2	TRBD1	NA	TRBV6-2/TRBV6-3
CASSAGTGGGNEAFF	TGCGCCAGCAGCGCCGGGACAGGGGGAGGCAATGAAGCTTTCTTT	TRBJ1-1	TRBD1	NA	TRBV5-1
CASSRVNSQETQYF	TGTGCCAGCTCCCGAGTAAACAGCCAAGAGACCCAGTACTTC	TRBJ2-5	NA	NA	TRBV18
CASSSGTGPYEQYF	TGTGCCAGCAGTTCCGGGACAGGGCCCTACGAGCAGTACTTC	TRBJ2-7	TRBD1	NA	TRBV6-5
CASSLEDGFQGKLFF	TGTGCCAGTAGTCTTGAGGACGGATTTCAGGGAAAACTGTTTTTT	TRBJ1-4	NA	NA	TRBV19